This TCR beta chain appears in the sequencing data of a study of T cells expressing NK-cell markers. Turning to the study itself: Each TCR beta repertoire originated in sorted T cells that were CD3+CD56+NKG2C+, CD3+CD56+NKG2C- or CD3+CD56-NKG2C+. HCMV seropositivity characterized seven of the eight sequenced donors, and seronegativity one.

Germline CDR1 and CDR2: DFQATT and SNEGSKA (reference sequence). This CDR3 has 13 amino acids. Regarding the study as a whole: For about 6 donors, the dominant NKG2C+ clonotypes made up about 1.0-8% of their CD8+ T cells.

Scientists made TCR beta cDNA using 5'RACE template switching with UMIs. After re-calling the 5' RACE reads, TCRdb lists one entry per CDR3 protein, DNA absent. Found here are almost 450,000 distinct CDR3 sequences; the top ten clones hold more than 7%. Worth noting for this clonotype: Its antigen is unidentified.

The origin of this receptor is a woman aged 18-70 years in good health. The J gene is TRBJ2-4, the V gene TRBV20-1; the TRBD1 assignment by TCRdb is unverifiable without DNA. The sample consisted of blood T cells: a sorted CD56 or NKG2C T cell subset, CD4+ or CD8+ T cells, or bulk PBMC T cells (not recorded which). The CDR3 reads CSAPTGHMDIQYF.